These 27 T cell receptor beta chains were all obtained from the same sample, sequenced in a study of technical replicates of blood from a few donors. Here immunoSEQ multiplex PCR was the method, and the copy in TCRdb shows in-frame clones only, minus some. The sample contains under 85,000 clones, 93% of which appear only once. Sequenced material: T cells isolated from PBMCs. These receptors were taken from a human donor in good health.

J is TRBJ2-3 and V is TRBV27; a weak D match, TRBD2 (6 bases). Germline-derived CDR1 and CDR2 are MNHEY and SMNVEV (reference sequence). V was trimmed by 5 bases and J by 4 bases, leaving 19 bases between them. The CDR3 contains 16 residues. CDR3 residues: CASSRRDSKVSDTQYF. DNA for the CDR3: TGTGCCAGCAGTCGTAGGGACTCCAAGGTGTCAGATACGCAGTATTTT.

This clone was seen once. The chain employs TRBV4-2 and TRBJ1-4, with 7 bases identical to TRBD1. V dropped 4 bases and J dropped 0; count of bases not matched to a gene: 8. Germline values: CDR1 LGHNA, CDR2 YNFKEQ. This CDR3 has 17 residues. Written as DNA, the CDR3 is TGTGCCAGCAGCCCCCGACAGGGTTCCGCAACTAATGAAAAACTGTTTTTT. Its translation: CASSPRQGSATNEKLFF.

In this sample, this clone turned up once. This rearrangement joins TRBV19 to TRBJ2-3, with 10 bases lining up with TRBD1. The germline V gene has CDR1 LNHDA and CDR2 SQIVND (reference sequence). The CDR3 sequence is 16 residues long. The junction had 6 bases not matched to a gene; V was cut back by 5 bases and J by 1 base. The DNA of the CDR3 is TGTGCCAGTAGTCTCTCCGGGACAGGGGGCACAGATACGCAGTATTTT. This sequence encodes CASSLSGTGGTDTQYF.

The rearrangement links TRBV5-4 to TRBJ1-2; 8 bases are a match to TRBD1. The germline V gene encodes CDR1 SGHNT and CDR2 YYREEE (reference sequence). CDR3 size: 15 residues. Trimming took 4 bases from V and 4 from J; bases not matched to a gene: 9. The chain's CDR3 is CASSPGQGGAYGYTF. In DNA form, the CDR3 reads TGTGCCAGCAGCCCCGGACAGGGAGGCGCCTATGGCTACACCTTC.

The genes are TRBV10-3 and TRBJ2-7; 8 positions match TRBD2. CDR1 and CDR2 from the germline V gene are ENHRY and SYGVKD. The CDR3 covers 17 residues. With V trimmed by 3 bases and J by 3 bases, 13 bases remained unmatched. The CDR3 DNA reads TGTGCCATCAGTGATAATGGGGTTCTAGCGGGTAACTACGAGCAGTACTTC. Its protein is CAISDNGVLAGNYEQYF.

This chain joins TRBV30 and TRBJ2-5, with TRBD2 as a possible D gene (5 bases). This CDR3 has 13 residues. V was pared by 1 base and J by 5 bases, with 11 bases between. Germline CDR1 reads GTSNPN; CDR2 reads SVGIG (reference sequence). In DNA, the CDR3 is TGTGCCTGGAGTGGGGAGTTTGGGGAGACCCAGTACTTC. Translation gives CAWSGEFGETQYF. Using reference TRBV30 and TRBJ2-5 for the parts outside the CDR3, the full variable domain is SQTIHQWPATLVQPVGSPLSLECTVEGTSNPNLYWYRQAAGRGLQLLFYSVGIGQISSEVPQNLSASRPQDRQFILSSKKLLLSDSGFYLCAWSGEFGETQYFGPGTRLLVL.

DNA for the CDR3: TGCGCCAGCAGCCAAGGGAATCGAGGGTACAGCACAGATACGCAGTATTTT. This encodes CASSQGNRGYSTDTQYF. The V call is TRBV4-1, the J call TRBJ2-3, with a possible D match to TRBD2 (5 bases). CDR3 length: 17 amino acids. Deletions cut 1 base from V and 0 bases from J, with 14 bases between. Germline CDR1 and CDR2: MGHRA and YSYEKL.

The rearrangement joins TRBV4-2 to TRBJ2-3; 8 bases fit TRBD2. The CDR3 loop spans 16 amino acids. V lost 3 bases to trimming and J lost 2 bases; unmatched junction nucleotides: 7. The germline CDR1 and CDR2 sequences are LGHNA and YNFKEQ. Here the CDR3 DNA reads TGTGCCAGCAGCCAGGGGTCAGCGGGAGACACAGATACGCAGTATTTT. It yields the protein CASSQGSAGDTDTQYF.

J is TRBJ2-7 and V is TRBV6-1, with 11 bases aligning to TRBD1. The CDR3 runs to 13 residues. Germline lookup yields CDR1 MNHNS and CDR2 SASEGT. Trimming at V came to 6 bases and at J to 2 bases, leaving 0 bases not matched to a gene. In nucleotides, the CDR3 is TGTGCCAGCAGGGGACAGGGGGCCTACGAGCAGTACTTC. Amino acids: CASRGQGAYEQYF.

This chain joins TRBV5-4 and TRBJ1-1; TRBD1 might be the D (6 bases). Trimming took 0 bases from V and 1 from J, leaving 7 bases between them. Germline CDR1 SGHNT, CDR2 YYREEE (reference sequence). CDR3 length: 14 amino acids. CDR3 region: CASSLAGQNTEAFF. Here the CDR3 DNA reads TGTGCCAGCAGCTTGGCGGGACAGAACACTGAAGCTTTCTTT.

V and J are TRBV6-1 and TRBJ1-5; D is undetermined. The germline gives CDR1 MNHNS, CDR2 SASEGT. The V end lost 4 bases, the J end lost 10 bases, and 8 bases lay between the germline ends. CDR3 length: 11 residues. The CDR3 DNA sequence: TGTGCCAGCAGTGCTGTTTATCCCCAGCATTTT. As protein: CASSAVYPQHF.

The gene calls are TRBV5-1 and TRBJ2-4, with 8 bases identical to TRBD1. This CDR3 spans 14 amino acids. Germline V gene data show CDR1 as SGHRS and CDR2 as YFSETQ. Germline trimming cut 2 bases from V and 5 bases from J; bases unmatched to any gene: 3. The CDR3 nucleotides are TGCGCCAGCAGCTTCAGGGGGCCCGAAAACATTCAGTACTTC. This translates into CASSFRGPENIQYF.

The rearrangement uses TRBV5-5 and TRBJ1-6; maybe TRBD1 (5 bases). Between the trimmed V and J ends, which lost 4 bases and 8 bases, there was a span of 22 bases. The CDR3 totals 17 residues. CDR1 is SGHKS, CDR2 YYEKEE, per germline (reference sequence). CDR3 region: CASSGSFQGVGDSPLHF. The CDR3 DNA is TGTGCCAGCAGCGGATCCTTCCAGGGTGTTGGCGATTCACCCCTCCACTTT.

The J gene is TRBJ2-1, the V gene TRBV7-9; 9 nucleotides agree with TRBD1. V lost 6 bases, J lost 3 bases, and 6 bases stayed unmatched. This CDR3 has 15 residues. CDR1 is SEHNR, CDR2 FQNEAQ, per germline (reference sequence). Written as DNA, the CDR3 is TGTGCCAGCAGTCAGACAGGGGGTCGCTACAATGAGCAGTTCTTC. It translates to CASSQTGGRYNEQFF.

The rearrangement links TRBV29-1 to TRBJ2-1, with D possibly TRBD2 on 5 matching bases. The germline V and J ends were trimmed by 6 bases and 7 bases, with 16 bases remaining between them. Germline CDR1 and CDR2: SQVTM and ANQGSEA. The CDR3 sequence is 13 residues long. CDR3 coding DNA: TGCAGCGTGCCTAATCGAGGGTTGAATGAGCAGTTCTTC. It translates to CSVPNRGLNEQFF.

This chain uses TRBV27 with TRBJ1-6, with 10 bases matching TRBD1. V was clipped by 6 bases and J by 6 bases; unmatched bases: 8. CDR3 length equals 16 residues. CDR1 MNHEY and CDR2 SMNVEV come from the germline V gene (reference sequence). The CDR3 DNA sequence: TGTGCCAGCAGGAACAGACAGGGGGCTCCTAATTCACCCCTCCACTTT. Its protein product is CASRNRQGAPNSPLHF.

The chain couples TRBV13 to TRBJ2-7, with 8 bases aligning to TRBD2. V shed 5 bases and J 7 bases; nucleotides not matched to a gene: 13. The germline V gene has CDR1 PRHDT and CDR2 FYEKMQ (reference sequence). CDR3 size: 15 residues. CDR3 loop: CASSPRLASRREQYF. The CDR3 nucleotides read TGTGCCAGCAGCCCCCGACTAGCGAGCAGGAGGGAGCAGTACTTC.

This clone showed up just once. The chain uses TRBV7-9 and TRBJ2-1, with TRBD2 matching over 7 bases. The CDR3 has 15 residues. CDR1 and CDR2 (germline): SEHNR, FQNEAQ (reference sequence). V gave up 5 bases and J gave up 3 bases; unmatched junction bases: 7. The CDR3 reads CASSPVGLFYNEQFF. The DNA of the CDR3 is TGTGCCAGCAGCCCGGTGGGACTATTCTACAATGAGCAGTTCTTC.

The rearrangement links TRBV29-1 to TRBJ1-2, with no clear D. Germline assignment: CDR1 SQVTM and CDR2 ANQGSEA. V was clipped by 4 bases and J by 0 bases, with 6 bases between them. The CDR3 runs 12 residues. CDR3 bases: TGCAGCGTTGTGCGGCCTAACTATGGCTACACCTTC. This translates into CSVVRPNYGYTF.

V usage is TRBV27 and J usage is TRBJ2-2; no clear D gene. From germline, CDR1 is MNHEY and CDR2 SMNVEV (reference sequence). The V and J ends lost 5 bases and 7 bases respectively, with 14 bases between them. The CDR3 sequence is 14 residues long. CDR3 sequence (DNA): TGTGCCAGCAGTCCGACCCCGGGTAACGGGGAGCTGTTTTTT. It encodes CASSPTPGNGELFF.

Here the CDR3 DNA reads TGTGCCAGCACCTGGTCGGTACAGGGCCACCAGCCCCAGCATTTT. This encodes CASTWSVQGHQPQHF. V gene TRBV6-1 combines with J gene TRBJ1-5; D possibly corresponds to TRBD1 (6 bases). The CDR3 spans 15 residues. Trimming pared 7 bases from V and 7 bases from J, leaving 20 bases between. CDR1 is MNHNS, CDR2 SASEGT, per germline.

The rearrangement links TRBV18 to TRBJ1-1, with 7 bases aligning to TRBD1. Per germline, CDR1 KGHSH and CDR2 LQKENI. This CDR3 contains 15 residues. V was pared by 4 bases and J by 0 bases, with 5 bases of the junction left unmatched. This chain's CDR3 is CASSQGQLMNTEAFF. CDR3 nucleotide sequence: TGTGCCAGCTCACAGGGACAGCTGATGAACACTGAAGCTTTCTTT.

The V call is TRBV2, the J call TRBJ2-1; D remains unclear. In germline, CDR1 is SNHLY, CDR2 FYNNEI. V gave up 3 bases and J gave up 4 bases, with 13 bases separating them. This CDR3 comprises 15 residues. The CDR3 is CASSDGEAFYNEQFF. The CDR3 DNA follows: TGTGCCAGCAGTGATGGTGAGGCCTTTTACAATGAGCAGTTCTTC.

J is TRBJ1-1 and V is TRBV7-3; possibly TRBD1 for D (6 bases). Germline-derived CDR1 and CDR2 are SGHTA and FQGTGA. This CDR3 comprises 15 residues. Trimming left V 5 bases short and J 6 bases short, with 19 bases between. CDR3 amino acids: CASSMYPDSYAEAFF. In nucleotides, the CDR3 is TGTGCCAGCAGCATGTACCCGGACAGTTACGCTGAAGCTTTCTTT. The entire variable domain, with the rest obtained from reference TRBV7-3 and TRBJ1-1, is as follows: GAGVSQTPSNKVTEKGKYVELRCDPISGHTALYWYRQSLGQGPEFLIYFQGTGAADDSGLPNDRFFAVRPEGSVSTLKIQRTERGDSAVYLCASSMYPDSYAEAFFGQGTRLTVV.

The CDR3 DNA sequence: TGCAGCGTCGTCTGGACTAGCGGGAGCCCCACAGATACGCAGTATTTT. This translates into CSVVWTSGSPTDTQYF. The chain links TRBV29-1 to TRBJ2-3; TRBD2 matches at 13 bases. Germline values: CDR1 SQVTM, CDR2 ANQGSEA. The CDR3 consists of 16 residues. Unmatched junction bases numbered 8, after V lost 6 bases and J lost 2 bases.

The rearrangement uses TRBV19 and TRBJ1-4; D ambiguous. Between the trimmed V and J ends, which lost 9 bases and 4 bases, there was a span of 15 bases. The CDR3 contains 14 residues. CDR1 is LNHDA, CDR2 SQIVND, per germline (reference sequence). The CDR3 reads CASGGVNDNEKLFF. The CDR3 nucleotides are TGTGCCAGCGGCGGGGTAAACGATAATGAAAAACTGTTTTTT.

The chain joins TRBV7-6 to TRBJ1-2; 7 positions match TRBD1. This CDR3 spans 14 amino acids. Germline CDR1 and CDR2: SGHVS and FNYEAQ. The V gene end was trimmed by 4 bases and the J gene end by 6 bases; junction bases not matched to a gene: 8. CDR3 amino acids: CASSSQTGSNGYTF. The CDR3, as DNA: TGTGCCAGCAGCTCCCAGACAGGGTCGAATGGCTACACCTTC.